This TCR beta chain was identified during a study of PD-1 blockade in classical Hodgkin lymphoma. The time point here: cycle 4 day 1 (C4D1), after five to seven weeks of nivolumab. There was relapse after autologous stem cell transplantation in every patient, and there was variation in brentuximab vedotin exposure. Clones were read by immunoSEQ multiplex PCR, and TCRdb kept only the in-frame ones, dropping some. The sample carries tens of thousands of clones, about nine tenths recorded once. Study-level points and caveats: Newly diagnosed patients were reported to start with lower TCR diversity than healthy donors. Sources of repertoire differences remain undefined, possibly disease activity or prior therapy.

Turning to this clone: Its antigen is undetermined.

Germline CDR1 and CDR2: MNHNY and SVGAGI (reference sequence). This CDR3 region has 14 residues. V trimming: 2 bases; J trimming: 5 bases; junction bases outside the gene matches: 5. This clonotype originated in a human donor with classical Hodgkin lymphoma. Material: peripheral blood mononuclear cells (PBMCs), obtained before the fourth cycle of nivolumab. The rearrangement links TRBV6-6 to TRBJ2-7, with 8 bases matching TRBD1. The CDR3 spells CASSYRDRTNEQYF. CDR3 DNA sequence: TGTGCCAGCAGTTACCGGGACAGGACCAACGAGCAGTACTTC.